At least ten counts were recorded for the clone carrying this TCR beta chain. Its antigen is as yet unknown. The CDR3 runs 16 residues. V gave up 1 base and J gave up 0 bases, with 11 bases separating them. The germline CDR1 and CDR2 sequences are SGHTA and FQGNSA. This sample stems from a study of T cell repertoires in cytomegalovirus infection. One entry per CDR3 protein, called by TCRdb with MiXCR from the reads. The repertoire includes some 680,000 distinct CDR3 sequences, 35% of them detected once, and around 2.6% sits in the top ten. General study results and limits: CMV-specific HLA-C-restricted TCR beta clonotypes dominated the ex vivo response.

The sequenced material came from PBMCs. The chain joins TRBV7-2 to TRBJ2-3; no reliable D call. The TCR was taken from a human donor in good health (CMV status not recorded). Some clones in this sample may be carry-over from other donors' samples. Here the CDR3 DNA reads TGTGCCAGCAGCTTAGGGGCGGAGATAAGCACAGATACGCAGTATTTT. Translation: CASSLGAEISTDTQYF.